Listed below are T cell receptor beta chains from one sample, sequenced in a study of blood T cell repertoires in COVID-19. Generated by immunoSEQ multiplex PCR, the TCRdb table keeps only in-frame clones and is missing some. The table has roughly 220,000 clones, 65% to 85% seen once; the top ten hold 3% to 3.5%. Material: peripheral blood. These TCRs come from a woman between 25 and 40 years old who had recovered from COVID-19. Both conserved end residues are part of each CDR3. A D gene is named only where the DNA matches it firmly. Some rows have no size entry. The others give once, few or many, or a class for an expanded clone.

NA,TRBV6-5,TRBJ2-7,NA,TGTGCCAGCAGTTACTCGATGCGGGGAGCCTACGAGCAGTACTTC,CASSYSMRGAYEQYF
NA,TRBV3-1/TRBV3-2,TRBJ2-6,TRBD1,TGTGCCAGCACCCAGGGACAGGGGGTCTCTGGGGCCAACGTCCTGACTTTC,CASTQGQGVSGANVLTF
NA,TRBV28,TRBJ2-2,NA,TGTGCCAGCAGTTTTTTGTCTTGGACTTCGAACACCGGGGAGCTGTTTTTT,CASSFLSWTSNTGELFF
NA,TRBV6-1,TRBJ2-7,TRBD1,TGTGCCAGCAGTGAACGGACAGGGGGTTACGAGCAGTACTTC,CASSERTGGYEQYF
once,TRBV28,TRBJ1-6,NA,TGTGCCAGCTCAGAACAATTAAATTCACCCCTCCACTTT,CASSEQLNSPLHF
NA,TRBV4-1,TRBJ1-6,NA,TGCGCCAGCAGCCAAGCTCGCGGGGGGTTGGTTGGACCACCCCTCCACTTT,CASSQARGGLVGPPLHF
NA,TRBV6-5,TRBJ1-3,NA,TGTGCCAGCAGTTATGGCAGGGCTGGAAACACCATATATTTT,CASSYGRAGNTIYF
NA,TRBV30,TRBJ1-4,NA,TGTGCCTCGGGGCCGGGGTGGACGGTTGAAAAACTGTTTTTT,CASGPGWTVEKLFF
NA,TRBV19,TRBJ1-6,TRBD1,TGTGCCAGTACTTCCGGGACAGTCAATTCACCCCTCCACTTT,CASTSGTVNSPLHF
NA,TRBV5-1,TRBJ2-3,TRBD2,TGCGCCAGCAGCTTGGCGGGGGGGGCGAATACGCAGTATTTT,CASSLAGGANTQYF
NA,TRBV7-9,TRBJ2-5,NA,TGTGCCAGCAGCTTAGAGGGTCATACAGGGACCCAGTACTTC,CASSLEGHTGTQYF
NA,TRBV18,TRBJ1-2,TRBD1,TGTGCCAGCTCCCAGGACAGGGTGCAGGGCTACACCTTC,CASSQDRVQGYTF
NA,TRBV4-1,TRBJ1-5,NA,TGCGCCAGCAGCCGCCCAGGGTTTTTTCAGCCCCAGCATTTT,CASSRPGFFQPQHF
NA,TRBV27,TRBJ2-2,NA,TGTGCCAGCAGTTCCGGGGTATTGAACACCGGGGAGCTGTTTTTT,CASSSGVLNTGELFF